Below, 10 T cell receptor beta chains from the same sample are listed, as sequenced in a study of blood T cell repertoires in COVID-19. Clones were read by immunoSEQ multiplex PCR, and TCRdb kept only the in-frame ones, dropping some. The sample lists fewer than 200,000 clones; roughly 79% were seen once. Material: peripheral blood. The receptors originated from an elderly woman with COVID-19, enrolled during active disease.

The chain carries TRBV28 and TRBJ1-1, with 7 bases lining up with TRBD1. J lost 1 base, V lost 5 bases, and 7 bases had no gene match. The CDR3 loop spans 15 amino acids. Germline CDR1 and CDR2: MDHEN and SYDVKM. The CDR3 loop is CASSPGGDRNTEAFF. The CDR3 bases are TGTGCCAGCAGTCCAGGAGGGGACAGGAACACTGAAGCTTTCTTT.

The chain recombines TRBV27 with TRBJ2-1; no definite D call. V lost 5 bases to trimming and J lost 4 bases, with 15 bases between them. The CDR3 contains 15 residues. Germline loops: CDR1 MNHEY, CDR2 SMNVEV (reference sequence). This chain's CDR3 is CASSPTSSSYNEQFF. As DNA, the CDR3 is TGTGCCAGCAGTCCCACGAGTAGCAGTTACAATGAGCAGTTCTTC.

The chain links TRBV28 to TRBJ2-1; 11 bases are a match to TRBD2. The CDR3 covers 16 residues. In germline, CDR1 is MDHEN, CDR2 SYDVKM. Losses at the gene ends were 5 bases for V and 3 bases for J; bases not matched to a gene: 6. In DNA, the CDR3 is TGTGCCAGCAGTCTAGCGGGAGGTATTAACTACAATGAGCAGTTCTTC. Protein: CASSLAGGINYNEQFF. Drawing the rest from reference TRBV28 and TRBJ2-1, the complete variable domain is DVKVTQSSRYLVKRTGEKVFLECVQDMDHENMFWYRQDPGLGLRLIYFSYDVKMKEKGDIPEGYSVSREKKERFSLILESASTNQTSMYLCASSLAGGINYNEQFFGPGTRLTVL.

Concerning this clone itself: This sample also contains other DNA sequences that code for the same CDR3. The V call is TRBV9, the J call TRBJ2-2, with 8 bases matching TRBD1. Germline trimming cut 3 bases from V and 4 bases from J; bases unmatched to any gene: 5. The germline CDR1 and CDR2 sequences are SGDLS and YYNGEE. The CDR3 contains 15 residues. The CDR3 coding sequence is TGTGCCAGCAGCGCCCGGGACAGGCGCACCGGGGAGCTGTTTTTT. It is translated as CASSARDRRTGELFF.

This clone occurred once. The chain's CDR3 is CASSQGWGQLAETQYF. The CDR3, as DNA: TGCGCCAGCAGCCAAGGCTGGGGACAGTTGGCGGAGACCCAGTACTTC. The chain links TRBV4-1 to TRBJ2-5; 7 bases line up with TRBD1. V was clipped by 1 base and J by 5 bases; unmatched bases: 10. Germline CDR1 reads MGHRA; CDR2 reads YSYEKL. CDR3 length: 16 amino acids.

The CDR3 DNA reads as TGTGCCAGCAGCCCCTCCCCGCCTAGCGTATACAATGAGCAGTTCTTC. Protein product: CASSPSPPSVYNEQFF. The rearrangement links TRBV5-4 to TRBJ2-1; possible D gene TRBD2, 6 bases. The CDR3 length is 16 residues. Germline V CDR1 and CDR2: SGHNT, YYREEE (reference sequence). Deletions cut 4 bases from V and 4 bases from J, with 18 bases between.

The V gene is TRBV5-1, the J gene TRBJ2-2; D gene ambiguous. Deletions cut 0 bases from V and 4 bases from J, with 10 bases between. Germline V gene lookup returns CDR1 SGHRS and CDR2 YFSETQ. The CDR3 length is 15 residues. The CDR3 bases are TGCGCCAGCAGCTTGGGAGTCACCGCCACCGGGGAGCTGTTTTTT. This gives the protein CASSLGVTATGELFF.

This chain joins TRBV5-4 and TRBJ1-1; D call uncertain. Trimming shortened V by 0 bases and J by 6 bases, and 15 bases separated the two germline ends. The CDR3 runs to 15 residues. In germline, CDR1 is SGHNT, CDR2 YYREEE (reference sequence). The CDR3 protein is CASSLGGSEASEAFF. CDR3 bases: TGTGCCAGCAGCTTGGGAGGCAGCGAGGCGTCTGAAGCTTTCTTT.

The CDR3 bases are TGTGCCTGGATTAAGCGGGGAGGTGGCTATGGCTACACCTTC. This sequence encodes CAWIKRGGGYGYTF. The chain links TRBV30 to TRBJ1-2; D remains ambiguous. CDR1 is GTSNPN, CDR2 SVGIG, per germline (reference sequence). The V end lost 4 bases, the J end lost 4 bases, and 16 bases lay between the germline ends. This CDR3 comprises 14 residues.

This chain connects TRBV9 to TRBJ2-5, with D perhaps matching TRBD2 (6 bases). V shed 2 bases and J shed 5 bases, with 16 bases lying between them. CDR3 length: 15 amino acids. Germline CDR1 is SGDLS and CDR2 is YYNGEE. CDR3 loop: CASSVAPSVGETQYF. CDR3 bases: TGTGCCAGCAGCGTTGCCCCTAGCGTCGGCGAGACCCAGTACTTC.